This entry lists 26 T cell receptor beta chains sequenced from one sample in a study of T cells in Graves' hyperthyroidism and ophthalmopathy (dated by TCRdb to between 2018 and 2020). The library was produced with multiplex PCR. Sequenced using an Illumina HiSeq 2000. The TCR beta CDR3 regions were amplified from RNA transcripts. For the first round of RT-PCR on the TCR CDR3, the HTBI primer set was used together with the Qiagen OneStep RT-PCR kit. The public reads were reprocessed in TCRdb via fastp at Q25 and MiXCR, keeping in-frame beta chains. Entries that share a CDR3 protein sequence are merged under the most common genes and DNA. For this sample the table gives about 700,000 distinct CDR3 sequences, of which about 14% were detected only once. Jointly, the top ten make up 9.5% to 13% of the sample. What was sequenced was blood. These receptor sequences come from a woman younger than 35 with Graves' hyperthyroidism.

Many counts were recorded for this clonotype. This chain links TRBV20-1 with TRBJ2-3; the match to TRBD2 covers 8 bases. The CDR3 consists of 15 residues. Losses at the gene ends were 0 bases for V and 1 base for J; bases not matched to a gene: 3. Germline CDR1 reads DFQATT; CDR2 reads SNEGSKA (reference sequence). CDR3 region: CSARDAREGTDTQYF. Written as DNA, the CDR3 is TGCAGTGCTAGAGATGCGCGGGAGGGCACAGATACGCAGTATTTT.

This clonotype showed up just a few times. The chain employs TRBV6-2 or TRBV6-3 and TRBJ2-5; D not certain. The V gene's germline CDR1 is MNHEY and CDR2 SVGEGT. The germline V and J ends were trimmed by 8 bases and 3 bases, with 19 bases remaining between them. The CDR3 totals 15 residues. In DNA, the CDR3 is TGTGCCAGCGCGTCCGAACCGGATCACGAAGAGACCCAGTACTTC. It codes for CASASEPDHEETQYF.

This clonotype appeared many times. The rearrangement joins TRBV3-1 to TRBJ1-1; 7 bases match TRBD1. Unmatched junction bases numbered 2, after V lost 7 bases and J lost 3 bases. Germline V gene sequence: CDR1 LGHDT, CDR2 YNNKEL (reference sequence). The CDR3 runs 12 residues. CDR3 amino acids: CASNQGDTEAFF. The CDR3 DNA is TGTGCCAGCAACCAGGGGGACACTGAAGCTTTCTTT.

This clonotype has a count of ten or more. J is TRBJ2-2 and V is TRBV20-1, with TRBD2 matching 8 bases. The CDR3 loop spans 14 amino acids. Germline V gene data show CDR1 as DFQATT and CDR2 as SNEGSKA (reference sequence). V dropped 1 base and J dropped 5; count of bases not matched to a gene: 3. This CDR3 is CSARGLAGTGELFF. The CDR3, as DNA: TGCAGTGCTAGAGGGCTAGCGGGTACCGGGGAGCTGTTTTTT.

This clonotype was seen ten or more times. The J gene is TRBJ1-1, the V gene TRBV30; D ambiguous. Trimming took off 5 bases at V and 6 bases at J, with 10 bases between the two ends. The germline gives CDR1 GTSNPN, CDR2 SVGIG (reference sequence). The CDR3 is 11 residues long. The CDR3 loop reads CAWLRWAEAFF. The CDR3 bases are TGTGCCTGGCTCCGATGGGCTGAAGCTTTCTTT.

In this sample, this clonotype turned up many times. DNA for the CDR3: TGTGCCAGCAGCTTAGCCCTACTACCCTACAATGAGCAGTTCTTC. Translating gives CASSLALLPYNEQFF. V and J are TRBV11-2 and TRBJ2-1; D gene uncertain. With 1 base removed from V and 2 bases from J, the gap between germline ends came to 9 bases. This CDR3 has 15 residues. In germline, CDR1 is SGHAT, CDR2 FQNNGV. Using reference TRBV11-2 and TRBJ2-1 for the parts outside the CDR3, the full variable domain is EAGVAQSPRYKIIEKRQSVAFWCNPISGHATLYWYQQILGQGPKLLIQFQNNGVVDDSQLPKDRFSAERLKGVDSTLKIQPAKLEDSAVYLCASSLALLPYNEQFFGPGTRLTVL.

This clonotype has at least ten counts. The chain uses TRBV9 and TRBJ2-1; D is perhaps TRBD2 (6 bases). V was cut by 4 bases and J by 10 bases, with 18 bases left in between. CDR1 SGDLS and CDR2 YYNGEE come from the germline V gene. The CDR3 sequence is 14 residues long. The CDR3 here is CASSPLGGRGEQFF. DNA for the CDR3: TGTGCCAGCAGCCCCCTCGGGGGAAGGGGAGAGCAGTTCTTC.

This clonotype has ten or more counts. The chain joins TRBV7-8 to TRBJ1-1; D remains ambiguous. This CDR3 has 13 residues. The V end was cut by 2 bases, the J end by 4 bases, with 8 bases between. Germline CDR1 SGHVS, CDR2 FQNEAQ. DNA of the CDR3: TGTGCCAGCAGCTTAAGCGTTTTCACTGAAGCTTTCTTT. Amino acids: CASSLSVFTEAFF.

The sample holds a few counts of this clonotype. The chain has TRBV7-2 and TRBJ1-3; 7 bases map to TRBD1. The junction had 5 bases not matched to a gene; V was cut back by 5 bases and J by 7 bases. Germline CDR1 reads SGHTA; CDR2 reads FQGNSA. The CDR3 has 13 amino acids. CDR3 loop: CASSPRQGNTIYF. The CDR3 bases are TGTGCCAGCAGCCCCAGACAGGGCAACACCATATATTTT.

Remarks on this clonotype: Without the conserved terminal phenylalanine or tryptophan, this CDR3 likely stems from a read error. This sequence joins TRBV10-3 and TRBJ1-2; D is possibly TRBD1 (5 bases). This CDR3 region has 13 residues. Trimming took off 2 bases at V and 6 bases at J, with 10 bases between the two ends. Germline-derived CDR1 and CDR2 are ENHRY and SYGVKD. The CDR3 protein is CAISEPTVHGYTL. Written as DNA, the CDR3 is TGTGCCATCAGTGAGCCGACAGTCCATGGCTACACCCTC.

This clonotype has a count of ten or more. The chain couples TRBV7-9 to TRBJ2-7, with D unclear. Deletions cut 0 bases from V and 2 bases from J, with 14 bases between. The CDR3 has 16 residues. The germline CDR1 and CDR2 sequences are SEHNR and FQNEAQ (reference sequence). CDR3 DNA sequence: TGTGCCAGCAGCTTAGCGCGAAGTGGCCTACCCTACGAGCAGTACTTC. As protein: CASSLARSGLPYEQYF.

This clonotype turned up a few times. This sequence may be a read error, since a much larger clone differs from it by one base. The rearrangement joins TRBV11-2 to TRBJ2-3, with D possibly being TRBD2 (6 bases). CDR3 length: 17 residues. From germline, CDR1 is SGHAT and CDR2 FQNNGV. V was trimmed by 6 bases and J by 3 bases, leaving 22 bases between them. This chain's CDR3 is CASSPVGPAGLTDTQYF. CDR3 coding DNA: TGTGCCAGCAGTCCCGTAGGACCAGCGGGTTTAACAGATACGCAGTATTTT.

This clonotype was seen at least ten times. CDR3 DNA sequence: TGTGCCAGCAGCACGGACTTAAACCCTGAAGCTTTCTTT. This sequence encodes CASSTDLNPEAFF. The chain is built from TRBV12-3 or TRBV12-4 and TRBJ1-1; no clear D. This CDR3 has 13 amino acids. The V gene lost 6 bases and the J gene lost 6 bases, with 14 bases spanning the gap.

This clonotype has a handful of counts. The CDR3 DNA reads as TGCAGTGCTAATAGACAGGACTACTACGAGCAGTACTTC. Protein sequence: CSANRQDYYEQYF. V and J are TRBV20-1 and TRBJ2-7, with D perhaps being TRBD1 or TRBD2 (6 bases each). Germline lookup yields CDR1 DFQATT and CDR2 SNEGSKA (reference sequence). Trimming left V 4 bases short and J 3 bases short, with 13 bases between. This CDR3 contains 13 residues.

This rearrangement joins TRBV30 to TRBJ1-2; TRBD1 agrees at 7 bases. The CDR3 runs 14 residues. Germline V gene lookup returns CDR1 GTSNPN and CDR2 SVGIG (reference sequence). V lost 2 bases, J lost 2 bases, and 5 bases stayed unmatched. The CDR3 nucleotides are TGTGCCTGGAGTTTGAACAGGGGCAACTATGGCTACACCTTC. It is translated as CAWSLNRGNYGYTF.

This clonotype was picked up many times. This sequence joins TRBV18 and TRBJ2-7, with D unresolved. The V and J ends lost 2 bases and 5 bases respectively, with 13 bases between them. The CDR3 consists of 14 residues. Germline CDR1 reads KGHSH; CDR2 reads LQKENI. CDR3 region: CASSPSLAFNEQYF. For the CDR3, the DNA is TGTGCCAGCTCACCATCTCTCGCCTTCAACGAGCAGTACTTC.

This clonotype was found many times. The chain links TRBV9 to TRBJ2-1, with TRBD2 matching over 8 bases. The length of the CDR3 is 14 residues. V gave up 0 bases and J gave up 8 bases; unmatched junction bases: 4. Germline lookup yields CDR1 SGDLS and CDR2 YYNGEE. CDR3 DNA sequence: TGTGCCAGCAGCGTAGCCAGGCGGGGGGATGAGCAGTTCTTC. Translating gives CASSVARRGDEQFF.

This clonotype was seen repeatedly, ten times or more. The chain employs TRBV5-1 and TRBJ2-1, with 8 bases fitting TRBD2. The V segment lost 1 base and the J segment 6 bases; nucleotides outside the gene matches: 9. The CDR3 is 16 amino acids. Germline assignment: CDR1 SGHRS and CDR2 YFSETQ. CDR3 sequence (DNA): TGCGCCAGCAGCTTGCCTGGACTAGCTGGGGGCAATGAGCAGTTCTTC. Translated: CASSLPGLAGGNEQFF.

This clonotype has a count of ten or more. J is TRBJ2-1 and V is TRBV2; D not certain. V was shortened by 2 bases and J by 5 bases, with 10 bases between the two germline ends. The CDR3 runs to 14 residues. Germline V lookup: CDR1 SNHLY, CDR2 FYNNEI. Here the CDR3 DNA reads TGTGCCAGCAGTGAAAGGATGGCCGACAATGAGCAGTTCTTC. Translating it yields CASSERMADNEQFF.

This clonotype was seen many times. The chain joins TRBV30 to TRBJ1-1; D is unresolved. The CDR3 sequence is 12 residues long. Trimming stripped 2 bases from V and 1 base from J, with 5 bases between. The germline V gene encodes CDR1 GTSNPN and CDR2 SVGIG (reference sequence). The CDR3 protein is CAWSFGNTEAFF. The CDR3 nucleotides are TGTGCCTGGAGTTTTGGGAACACTGAAGCTTTCTTT.

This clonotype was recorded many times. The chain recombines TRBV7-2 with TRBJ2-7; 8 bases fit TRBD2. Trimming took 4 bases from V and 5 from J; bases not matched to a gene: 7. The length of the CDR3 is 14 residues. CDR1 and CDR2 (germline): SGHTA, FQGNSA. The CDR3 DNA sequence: TGTGCCAGCAGCTCCGGACTAGCTCGGCACGAGCAGTACTTC. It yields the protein CASSSGLARHEQYF.

The CDR3 DNA follows: TGTGCCAGCAGCCCCGGGACTAGCGGTCACAATGAGCAGTTCTTC. It codes for CASSPGTSGHNEQFF. V and J are TRBV4-2 and TRBJ2-1; 11 positions agree with TRBD2. The trim removed 4 bases at V and 5 bases at J, leaving 4 bases unmatched. CDR3 length: 15 residues. Germline assignment: CDR1 LGHNA and CDR2 YNFKEQ.

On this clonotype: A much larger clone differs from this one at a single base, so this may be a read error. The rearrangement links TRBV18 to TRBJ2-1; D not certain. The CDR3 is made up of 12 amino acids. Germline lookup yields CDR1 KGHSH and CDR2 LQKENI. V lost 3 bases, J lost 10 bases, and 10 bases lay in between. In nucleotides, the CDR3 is TGTGCCAGCTCACCCCCCTTTTCCGAGCAGTTCTTC. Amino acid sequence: CASSPPFSEQFF. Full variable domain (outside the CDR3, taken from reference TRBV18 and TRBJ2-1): NAGVMQNPRHLVRRRGQEARLRCSPMKGHSHVYWYRQLPEEGLKFMVYLQKENIIDESGMPKERFSAEFPKEGPSILRIQQVVRGDSAAYFCASSPPFSEQFFGPGTRLTVL.

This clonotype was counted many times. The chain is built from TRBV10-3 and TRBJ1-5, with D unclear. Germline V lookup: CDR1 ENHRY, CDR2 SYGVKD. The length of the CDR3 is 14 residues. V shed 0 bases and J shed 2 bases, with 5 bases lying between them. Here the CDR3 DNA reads TGTGCCATCAGTGAGTCGGAAGGCAATCAGCCCCAGCATTTT. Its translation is CAISESEGNQPQHF.

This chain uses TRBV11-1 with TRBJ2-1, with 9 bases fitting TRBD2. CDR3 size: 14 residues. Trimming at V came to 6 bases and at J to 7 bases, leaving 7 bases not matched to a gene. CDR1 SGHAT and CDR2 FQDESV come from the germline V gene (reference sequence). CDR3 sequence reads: CASSGGREWNEQFF. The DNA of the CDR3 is TGTGCCAGCAGTGGCGGGAGGGAGTGGAATGAGCAGTTCTTC. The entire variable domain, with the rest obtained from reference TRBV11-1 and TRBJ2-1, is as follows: EAEVAQSPRYKITEKSQAVAFWCDPISGHATLYWYRQILGQGPELLVQFQDESVVDDSQLPKDRFSAERLKGVDSTLKIQPAELGDSAMYLCASSGGREWNEQFFGPGTRLTVL.

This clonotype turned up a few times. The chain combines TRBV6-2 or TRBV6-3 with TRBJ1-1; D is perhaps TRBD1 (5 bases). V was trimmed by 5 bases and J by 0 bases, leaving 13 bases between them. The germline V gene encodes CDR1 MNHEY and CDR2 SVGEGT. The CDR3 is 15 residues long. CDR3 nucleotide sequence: TGTGCCAGCAGTACAAGGACACTTTTGAACACTGAAGCTTTCTTT. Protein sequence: CASSTRTLLNTEAFF.